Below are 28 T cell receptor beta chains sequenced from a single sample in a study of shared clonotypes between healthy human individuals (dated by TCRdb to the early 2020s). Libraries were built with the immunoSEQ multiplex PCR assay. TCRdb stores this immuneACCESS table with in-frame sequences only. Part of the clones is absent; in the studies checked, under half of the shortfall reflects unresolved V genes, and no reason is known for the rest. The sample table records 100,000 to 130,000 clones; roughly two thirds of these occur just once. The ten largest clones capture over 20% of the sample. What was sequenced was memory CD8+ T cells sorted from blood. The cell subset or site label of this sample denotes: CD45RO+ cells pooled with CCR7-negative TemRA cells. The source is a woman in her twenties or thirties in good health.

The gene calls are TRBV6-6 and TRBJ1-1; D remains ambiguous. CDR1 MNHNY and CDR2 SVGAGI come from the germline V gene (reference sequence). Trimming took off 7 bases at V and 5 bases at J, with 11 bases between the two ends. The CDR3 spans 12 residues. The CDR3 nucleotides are TGTGCCAGCACTTGGCCCCGAACTGAAGCTTTCTTT. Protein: CASTWPRTEAFF.

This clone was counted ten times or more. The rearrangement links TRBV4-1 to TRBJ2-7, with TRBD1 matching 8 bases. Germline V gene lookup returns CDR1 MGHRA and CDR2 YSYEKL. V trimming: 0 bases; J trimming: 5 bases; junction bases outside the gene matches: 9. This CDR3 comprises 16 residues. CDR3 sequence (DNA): TGCGCCAGCAGCCAAGAAGAAGGACAGGGTTGGCACGAGCAGTACTTC. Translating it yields CASSQEEGQGWHEQYF.

CDR3 coding DNA: TGTGCCAGTAGTAGGCGAACCCTGTACAATGAGCAGTTCTTC. Residues: CASSRRTLYNEQFF. The chain has TRBV19 and TRBJ2-1; D remains unclear. The CDR3 contains 14 residues. Germline loops: CDR1 LNHDA, CDR2 SQIVND (reference sequence). V gave up 4 bases and J gave up 4 bases, with 11 bases separating them.

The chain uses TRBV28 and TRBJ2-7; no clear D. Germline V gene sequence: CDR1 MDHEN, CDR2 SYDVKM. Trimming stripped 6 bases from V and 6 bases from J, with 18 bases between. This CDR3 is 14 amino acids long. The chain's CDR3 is CASRILSTVPEQYF. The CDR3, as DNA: TGTGCCAGCAGAATCCTGTCGACTGTTCCCGAGCAGTACTTC.

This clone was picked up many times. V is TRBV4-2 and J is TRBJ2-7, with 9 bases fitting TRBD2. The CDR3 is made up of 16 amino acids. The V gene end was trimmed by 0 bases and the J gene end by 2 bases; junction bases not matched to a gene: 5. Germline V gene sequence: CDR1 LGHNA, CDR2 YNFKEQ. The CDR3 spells CASSQDGASGAYEQYF. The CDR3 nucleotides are TGTGCCAGCAGCCAAGACGGTGCTAGCGGGGCCTACGAGCAGTACTTC.

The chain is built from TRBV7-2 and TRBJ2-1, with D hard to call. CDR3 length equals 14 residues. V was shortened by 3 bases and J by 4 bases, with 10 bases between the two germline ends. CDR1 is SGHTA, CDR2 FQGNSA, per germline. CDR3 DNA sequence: TGTGCCAGCAGCTTTAGTTCTACATACAATGAGCAGTTCTTC. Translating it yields CASSFSSTYNEQFF.

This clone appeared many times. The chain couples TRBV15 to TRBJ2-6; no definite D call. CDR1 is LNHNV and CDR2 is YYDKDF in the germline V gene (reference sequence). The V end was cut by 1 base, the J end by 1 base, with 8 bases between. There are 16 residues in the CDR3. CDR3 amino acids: CATSRVVGSGANVLTF. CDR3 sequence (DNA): TGTGCCACCAGCAGAGTTGTAGGTTCTGGGGCCAACGTCCTGACTTTC.

As DNA, the CDR3 is TGTGCCAGCAGCCAATATAGCGGGAGGGAGAACACAGATACGCAGTATTTT. It encodes CASSQYSGRENTDTQYF. This chain joins TRBV7-8 and TRBJ2-3, with 11 bases fitting TRBD2. Germline values: CDR1 SGHVS, CDR2 FQNEAQ. V was clipped by 5 bases and J by 2 bases; unmatched bases: 9. CDR3 length: 17 residues.

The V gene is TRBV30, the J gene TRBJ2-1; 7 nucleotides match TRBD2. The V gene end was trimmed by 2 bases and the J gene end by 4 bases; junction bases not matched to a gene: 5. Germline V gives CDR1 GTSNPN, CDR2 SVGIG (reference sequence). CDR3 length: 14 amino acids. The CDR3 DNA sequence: TGTGCCTGGAGTCGCGGGAGTCGATACAATGAGCAGTTCTTC. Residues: CAWSRGSRYNEQFF.

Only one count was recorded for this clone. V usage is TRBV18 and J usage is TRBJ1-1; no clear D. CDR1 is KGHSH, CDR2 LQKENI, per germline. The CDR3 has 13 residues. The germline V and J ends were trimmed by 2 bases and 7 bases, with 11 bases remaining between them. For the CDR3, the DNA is TGTGCCAGCTCACCAATTTGGTTCGGTGAAGCTTTCTTT. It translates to CASSPIWFGEAFF.

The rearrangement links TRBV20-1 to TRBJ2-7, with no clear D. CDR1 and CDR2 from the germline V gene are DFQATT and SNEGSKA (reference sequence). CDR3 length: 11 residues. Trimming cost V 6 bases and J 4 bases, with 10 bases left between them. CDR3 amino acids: CSAAPRYEQYF. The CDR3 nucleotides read TGCAGTGCCGCCCCCCGTTACGAGCAGTACTTC.

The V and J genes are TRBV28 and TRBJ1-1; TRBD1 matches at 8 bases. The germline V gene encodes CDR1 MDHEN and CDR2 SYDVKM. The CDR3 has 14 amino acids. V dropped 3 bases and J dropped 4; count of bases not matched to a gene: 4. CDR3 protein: CASSLAGGRTEAFF. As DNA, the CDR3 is TGTGCCAGCAGTTTGGCAGGGGGCCGCACTGAAGCTTTCTTT.

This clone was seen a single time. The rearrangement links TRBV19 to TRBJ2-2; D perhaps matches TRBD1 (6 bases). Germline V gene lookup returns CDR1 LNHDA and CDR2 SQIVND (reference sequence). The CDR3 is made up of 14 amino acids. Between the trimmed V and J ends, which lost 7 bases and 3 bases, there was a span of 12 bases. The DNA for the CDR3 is TGTGCCAGTATGTCGCAGGGGTACACCGGGGAGCTGTTTTTT. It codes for CASMSQGYTGELFF.

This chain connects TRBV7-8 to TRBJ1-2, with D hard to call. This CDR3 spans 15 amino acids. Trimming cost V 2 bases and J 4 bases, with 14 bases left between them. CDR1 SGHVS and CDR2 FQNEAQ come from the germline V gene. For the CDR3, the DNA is TGTGCCAGCAGCTTATATGAAAACCGTGTCTATGGCTACACCTTC. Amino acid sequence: CASSLYENRVYGYTF.

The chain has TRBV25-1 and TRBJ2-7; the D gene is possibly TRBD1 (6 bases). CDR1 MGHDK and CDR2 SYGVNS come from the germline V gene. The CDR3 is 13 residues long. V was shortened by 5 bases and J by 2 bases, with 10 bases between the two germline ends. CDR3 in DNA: TGTGCCAGCAGTTCAGGGACACCCTACGAGCAGTACTTC. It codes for CASSSGTPYEQYF.

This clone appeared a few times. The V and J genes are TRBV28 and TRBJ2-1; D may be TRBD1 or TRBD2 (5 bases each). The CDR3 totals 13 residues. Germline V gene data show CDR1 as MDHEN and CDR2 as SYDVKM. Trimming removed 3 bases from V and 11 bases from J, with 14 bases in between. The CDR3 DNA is TGTGCCAGCAGTTTTGTAGGGACCCTTAAGCAGTTCTTC. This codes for CASSFVGTLKQFF.

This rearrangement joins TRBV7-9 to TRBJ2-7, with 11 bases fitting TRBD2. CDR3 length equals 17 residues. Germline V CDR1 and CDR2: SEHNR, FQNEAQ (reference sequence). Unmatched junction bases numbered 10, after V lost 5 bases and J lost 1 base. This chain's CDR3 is CASSVSPLAGGSYEQYF. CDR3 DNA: TGTGCCAGCAGCGTCTCGCCTCTAGCGGGAGGTTCCTACGAGCAGTACTTC.

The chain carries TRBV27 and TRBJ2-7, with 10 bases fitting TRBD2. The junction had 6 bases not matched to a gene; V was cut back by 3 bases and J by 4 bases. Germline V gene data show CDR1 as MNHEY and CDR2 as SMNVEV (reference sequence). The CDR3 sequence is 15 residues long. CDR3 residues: CASSLTSGSIYEQYF. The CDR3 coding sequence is TGTGCCAGCAGTTTGACTAGCGGGTCTATATACGAGCAGTACTTC.

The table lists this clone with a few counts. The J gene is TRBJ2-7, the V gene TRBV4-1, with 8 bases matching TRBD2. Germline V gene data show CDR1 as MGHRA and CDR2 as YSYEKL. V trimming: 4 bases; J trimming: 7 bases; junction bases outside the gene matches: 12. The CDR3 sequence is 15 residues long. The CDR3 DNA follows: TGCGCCAGCAGCCTCTTAGCGGGAAAGACGAGGGAGCAGTACTTC. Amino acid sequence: CASSLLAGKTREQYF.

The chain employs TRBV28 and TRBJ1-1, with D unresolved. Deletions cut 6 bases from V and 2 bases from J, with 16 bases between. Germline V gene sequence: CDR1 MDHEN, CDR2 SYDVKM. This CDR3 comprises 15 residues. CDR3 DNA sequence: TGTGCCAGCAGAACCCAGACATCTCTAAACACTGAAGCTTTCTTT. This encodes CASRTQTSLNTEAFF. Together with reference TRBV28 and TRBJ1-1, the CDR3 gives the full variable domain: DVKVTQSSRYLVKRTGEKVFLECVQDMDHENMFWYRQDPGLGLRLIYFSYDVKMKEKGDIPEGYSVSREKKERFSLILESASTNQTSMYLCASRTQTSLNTEAFFGQGTRLTVV.

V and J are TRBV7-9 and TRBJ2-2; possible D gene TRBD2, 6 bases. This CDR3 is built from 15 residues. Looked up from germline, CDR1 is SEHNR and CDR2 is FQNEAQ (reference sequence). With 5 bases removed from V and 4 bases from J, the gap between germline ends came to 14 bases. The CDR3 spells CASSPSGESTGELFF. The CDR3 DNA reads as TGTGCCAGCAGCCCCTCGGGGGAGAGCACCGGGGAGCTGTTTTTT.

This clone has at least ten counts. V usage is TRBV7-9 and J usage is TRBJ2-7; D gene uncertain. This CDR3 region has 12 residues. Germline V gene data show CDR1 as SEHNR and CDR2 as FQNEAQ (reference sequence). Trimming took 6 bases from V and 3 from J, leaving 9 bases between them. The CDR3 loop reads CASSQHLYEQYF. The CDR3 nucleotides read TGTGCCAGCAGTCAACACCTCTACGAGCAGTACTTC.

The CDR3 loop reads CASGQFSPDYGYTF. In DNA, the CDR3 is TGCGCCAGCGGACAGTTTTCGCCTGACTATGGCTACACCTTC. This sequence joins TRBV5-1 and TRBJ1-2; possible D gene TRBD1, 6 bases. Looked up from germline, CDR1 is SGHRS and CDR2 is YFSETQ. Between the trimmed V and J ends, which lost 7 bases and 3 bases, there was a span of 16 bases. The length of the CDR3 is 14 residues.

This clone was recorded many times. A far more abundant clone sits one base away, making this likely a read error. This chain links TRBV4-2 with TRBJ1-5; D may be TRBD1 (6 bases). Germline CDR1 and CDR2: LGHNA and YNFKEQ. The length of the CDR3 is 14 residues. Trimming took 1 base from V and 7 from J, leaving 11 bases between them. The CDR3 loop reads CASSQVADRQPQHF. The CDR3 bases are TGTGCCAGCAGCCAAGTAGCGGACAGACAGCCCCAGCATTTT.

Here the CDR3 reads CASGKAFYNEQFF. As DNA, the CDR3 is TGTGCCAGCGGCAAAGCCTTCTACAATGAGCAGTTCTTC. V is TRBV28 and J is TRBJ2-1; D is undetermined. This CDR3 spans 13 amino acids. Germline-derived CDR1 and CDR2 are MDHEN and SYDVKM. Trimming left V 8 bases short and J 3 bases short, with 11 bases between.

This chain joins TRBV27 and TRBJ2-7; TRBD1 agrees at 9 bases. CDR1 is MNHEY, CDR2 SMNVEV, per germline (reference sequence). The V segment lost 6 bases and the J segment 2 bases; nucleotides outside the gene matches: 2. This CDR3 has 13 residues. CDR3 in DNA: TGTGCCAGCAGGGACAGGGGAACCTACGAGCAGTACTTC. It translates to CASRDRGTYEQYF.

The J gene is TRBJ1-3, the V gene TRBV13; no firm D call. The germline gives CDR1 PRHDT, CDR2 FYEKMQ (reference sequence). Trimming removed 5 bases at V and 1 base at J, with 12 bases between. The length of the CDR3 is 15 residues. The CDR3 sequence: CASSPAGTSGNTIYF. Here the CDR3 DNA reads TGTGCCAGCAGCCCGGCGGGAACTTCTGGAAACACCATATATTTT. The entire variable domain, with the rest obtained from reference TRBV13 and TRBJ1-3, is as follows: AAGVIQSPRHLIKEKRETATLKCYPIPRHDTVYWYQQGPGQDPQFLISFYEKMQSDKGSIPDRFSAQQFSDYHSELNMSSLELGDSALYFCASSPAGTSGNTIYFGEGSWLTVV.

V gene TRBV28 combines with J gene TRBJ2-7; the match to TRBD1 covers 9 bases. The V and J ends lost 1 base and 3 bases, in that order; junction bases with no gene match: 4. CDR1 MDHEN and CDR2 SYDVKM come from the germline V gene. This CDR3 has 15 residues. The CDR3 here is CASSLLTGGLYEQYF. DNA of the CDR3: TGTGCCAGCAGTTTATTGACAGGGGGGCTCTACGAGCAGTACTTC.